The 10 T cell receptor beta chains below all came from one sample that was sequenced in a study of cytomegalovirus exposure and HLA in healthy donors. Researchers ran the PCR with 60 Vbeta and 13 Jbeta primers. Generated by immunoSEQ multiplex PCR, the TCRdb table keeps only in-frame clones and is missing some. Recorded for this sample: 150,000 or so clones. The sample comprised PBMCs. Receptor source: a woman aged 60-70 years in good health and CMV-seronegative.

The DNA of the CDR3 is TGTGCCACGCAACAGGGGGCGGATGAGCAGTTCTTC. As protein: CATQQGADEQFF. V gene TRBV10-3 combines with J gene TRBJ2-1, with 9 bases identical to TRBD1. This CDR3 is built from 12 residues. CDR1 and CDR2 (germline): ENHRY, SYGVKD. The J segment lost 8 bases and the V segment lost 10 bases, leaving 6 bases of the junction unmatched.

J is TRBJ1-1 and V is TRBV2; 7 positions agree with TRBD1. The germline gives CDR1 SNHLY, CDR2 FYNNEI. The length of the CDR3 is 15 residues. V shed 3 bases, J shed 2 bases, and the junction held 6 bases outside the gene matches. The CDR3 sequence: CASSDLDRDNTEAFF. CDR3 DNA: TGTGCCAGCAGTGACCTCGACAGGGATAACACTGAAGCTTTCTTT.

The chain uses TRBV7-9 and TRBJ1-2; D remains unclear. This CDR3 has 13 amino acids. The V gene lost 2 bases and the J gene lost 5 bases, with 9 bases spanning the gap. The germline V gene has CDR1 SEHNR and CDR2 FQNEAQ (reference sequence). CDR3 amino acids: CASSLFGLYGYTF. CDR3 bases: TGTGCCAGCAGCTTATTCGGACTTTATGGCTACACCTTC.

The chain joins TRBV2 to TRBJ2-3; 7 positions agree with TRBD1. The V gene end was trimmed by 1 base and the J gene end by 4 bases; junction bases not matched to a gene: 14. Per the germline V gene, CDR1 is SNHLY and CDR2 is FYNNEI. This CDR3 region has 18 residues. CDR3 bases: TGTGCCAGCAGTGAAGGTACAGACAGGGTTCCTGTCCCAGATACGCAGTATTTT. It yields the protein CASSEGTDRVPVPDTQYF.

This sequence joins TRBV5-6 and TRBJ1-5; 8 bases align to TRBD1. CDR3 length: 17 amino acids. With 0 bases clipped from V and 2 bases from J, the junction kept 7 bases outside the gene matches. Looked up from germline, CDR1 is SGHDT and CDR2 is YYEEEE. The CDR3 DNA reads as TGTGCCAGCAGCTTGGGGGCAGGGGGCTTTGGCAATCAGCCCCAGCATTTT. Translated: CASSLGAGGFGNQPQHF.

The chain combines TRBV5-1 with TRBJ1-1, with unresolved D. The CDR3 is 13 amino acids. V shed 1 base and J shed 3 bases, with 7 bases lying between them. The germline V gene encodes CDR1 SGHRS and CDR2 YFSETQ. Here the CDR3 reads CASSLLRDTEAFF. The CDR3 nucleotides read TGCGCCAGCAGCTTGCTACGGGACACTGAAGCTTTCTTT.

The chain employs TRBV19 and TRBJ1-2; no firm D call. There are 11 residues in the CDR3. V gave up 5 bases and J gave up 8 bases, with 9 bases separating them. Per the germline V gene, CDR1 is LNHDA and CDR2 is SQIVND (reference sequence). In DNA, the CDR3 is TGTGCCAGTAGTTGGGCTGGGGGCTACACCTTC. Translation gives CASSWAGGYTF.

J is TRBJ1-4 and V is TRBV4-1; 9 nucleotides line up with TRBD1. Germline lookup yields CDR1 MGHRA and CDR2 YSYEKL. This CDR3 spans 15 amino acids. With V trimmed by 2 bases and J by 5 bases, 3 bases remained unmatched. The CDR3 DNA follows: TGCGCCAGCAGCCAACCCGACAGGGGGAATGAAAAACTGTTTTTT. Its protein is CASSQPDRGNEKLFF.

The chain couples TRBV7-3 to TRBJ1-1; a weak D match, TRBD1 (5 bases). The V gene lost 3 bases and the J gene lost 1 base, with 9 bases spanning the gap. Looked up from germline, CDR1 is SGHTA and CDR2 is FQGTGA. This CDR3 comprises 14 residues. DNA of the CDR3: TGTGCCAGCAGCTTTGACAGCCGGAACACTGAAGCTTTCTTT. Protein: CASSFDSRNTEAFF.

V is TRBV5-1 and J is TRBJ2-7, with TRBD1 as a possible D gene (6 bases). Germline V lookup: CDR1 SGHRS, CDR2 YFSETQ. V was cut by 0 bases and J by 3 bases, with 13 bases left in between. The CDR3 length is 15 residues. The chain's CDR3 is CASSLGRTADYEQYF. DNA for the CDR3: TGCGCCAGCAGCTTGGGGCGGACAGCCGACTACGAGCAGTACTTC.